A single sample is the source of the 2 T cell receptor beta chains below, sequenced in a study of blood T cell repertoires in COVID-19. Some clones are missing from TCRdb's copy, which holds only in-frame ones; the method was immunoSEQ multiplex PCR. The data contain about 100,000 clones, 60% to 85% of them singletons. Sequenced: peripheral blood. Receptors originate from a woman of 80 years or more with active or convalescent COVID-19.

The chain employs TRBV18 and TRBJ2-7, with 8 bases fitting TRBD1. V dropped 5 bases and J dropped 1; count of bases not matched to a gene: 10. The CDR3 length is 16 residues. From germline, CDR1 is KGHSH and CDR2 LQKENI. CDR3 region: CASSSTGERTSYEQYF. The CDR3 DNA sequence: TGTGCCAGCTCATCGACAGGGGAGAGGACGTCCTACGAGCAGTACTTC. Full variable domain (remainder filled in from reference TRBV18 and TRBJ2-7): NAGVMQNPRHLVRRRGQEARLRCSPMKGHSHVYWYRQLPEEGLKFMVYLQKENIIDESGMPKERFSAEFPKEGPSILRIQQVVRGDSAAYFCASSSTGERTSYEQYFGPGTRLTVT.

The sample holds a few counts of this clone. The J gene is TRBJ2-1, the V gene TRBV5-1; TRBD2 aligns across 8 bases. The CDR3 loop spans 17 amino acids. The germline CDR1 and CDR2 sequences are SGHRS and YFSETQ. V shed 6 bases, J shed 2 bases, and the junction held 13 bases outside the gene matches. This CDR3 is CASTWIGASGPYNEQFF. CDR3 sequence (DNA): TGCGCCAGCACCTGGATCGGAGCTAGCGGGCCCTACAATGAGCAGTTCTTC.